The 26 T cell receptor beta chains reported below all come from one sample, sequenced in a study of cytotoxic CD8 clonotypes in ibrutinib-treated CLL. Assay used: immunoSEQ multiplex PCR; TCRdb lists only in-frame clones, some missing. The data show about 200,000 clones, 72% seen once. Sequencing was performed on PBMCs, taken after 24 months of ibrutinib treatment. The receptors originated from a human donor with chronic lymphocytic leukemia.

This sequence joins TRBV18 and TRBJ1-5, with TRBD1 matching 10 bases. Germline lookup yields CDR1 KGHSH and CDR2 LQKENI. Trimming cost V 3 bases and J 9 bases; bases outside gene matches: 8. This CDR3 has 15 residues. CDR3 sequence reads: CASSPPGTGDRPQHF. In DNA, the CDR3 is TGTGCCAGCTCACCTCCCGGGACAGGGGATCGGCCCCAGCATTTT. The full variable domain, its missing parts supplied by reference TRBV18 and TRBJ1-5, is NAGVMQNPRHLVRRRGQEARLRCSPMKGHSHVYWYRQLPEEGLKFMVYLQKENIIDESGMPKERFSAEFPKEGPSILRIQQVVRGDSAAYFCASSPPGTGDRPQHFGDGTRLSIL.

In its sample, this clone was seen once. V gene TRBV4-2 combines with J gene TRBJ2-7; the match to TRBD2 covers 10 bases. Germline loops: CDR1 LGHNA, CDR2 YNFKEQ. There are 16 residues in the CDR3. V was pared by 2 bases and J by 4 bases, with 8 bases of the junction left unmatched. The CDR3, as DNA: TGTGCCAGCAGCCAATTCCTAGCGGGAGTCGGATACGAGCAGTACTTC. Translating gives CASSQFLAGVGYEQYF.

V and J are TRBV6-5 and TRBJ1-4, with 8 bases that match TRBD1. The CDR3 totals 15 residues. The germline CDR1 and CDR2 sequences are MNHEY and SVGAGI. Unmatched junction bases numbered 7, after V lost 2 bases and J lost 8 bases. The CDR3 is CASSYAGGLGEKLFF. CDR3 bases: TGTGCCAGCAGTTACGCAGGGGGCTTGGGAGAAAAACTGTTTTTT.

V is TRBV10-3 and J is TRBJ1-2; TRBD1 matches 7 bases. The CDR3 has 16 amino acids. J was trimmed by 3 bases and V by 0 bases; bases with no gene match: 7. From germline, CDR1 is ENHRY and CDR2 SYGVKD. The CDR3 protein is CAISESLNRGDYGYTF. DNA of the CDR3: TGTGCCATCAGTGAGTCGTTAAACAGGGGTGACTATGGCTACACCTTC.

The rearrangement uses TRBV18 and TRBJ2-4; TRBD1 matches 9 bases. CDR3 length: 15 residues. Germline V lookup: CDR1 KGHSH, CDR2 LQKENI. Unmatched junction bases numbered 3, after V lost 4 bases and J lost 2 bases. The CDR3 is CASSLTGGSKNIQYF. CDR3 coding DNA: TGTGCCAGCTCACTAACAGGGGGCTCCAAAAACATTCAGTACTTC.

V usage is TRBV28 and J usage is TRBJ1-2; 9 bases line up with TRBD1. The CDR3 has 15 amino acids. The junction had 8 bases not matched to a gene; V was cut back by 5 bases and J by 4 bases. Germline CDR1 MDHEN, CDR2 SYDVKM. CDR3: CASSPVQGAVYGYTF. DNA for the CDR3: TGTGCCAGCAGTCCCGTACAGGGGGCTGTCTATGGCTACACCTTC.

The chain couples TRBV11-2 to TRBJ1-2, with D maybe TRBD1 (6 bases). V was cut by 7 bases and J by 3 bases, with 12 bases left in between. The germline CDR1 and CDR2 sequences are SGHAT and FQNNGV. This CDR3 is 13 amino acids long. CDR3 amino acids: CASNWGADYGYTF. The CDR3 region has the DNA TGTGCCAGCAACTGGGGGGCGGACTATGGCTACACCTTC.

The chain has TRBV9 and TRBJ1-1, with a tentative D call TRBD1 (5 bases). This CDR3 region has 15 residues. Germline lookup yields CDR1 SGDLS and CDR2 YYNGEE. Trimming took off 3 bases at V and 0 bases at J, with 12 bases between the two ends. The CDR3 sequence: CASSDAQGVNTEAFF. The CDR3 DNA reads as TGTGCCAGCAGCGATGCCCAGGGCGTGAACACTGAAGCTTTCTTT.

The chain links TRBV10-3 to TRBJ1-3; D unresolved. The CDR3 is 13 amino acids. Germline V gene lookup returns CDR1 ENHRY and CDR2 SYGVKD. Trimming cost V 2 bases and J 3 bases, with 5 bases left between them. CDR3 coding DNA: TGTGCCATCAGTGAGACCTATGGAAACACCATATATTTT. This sequence encodes CAISETYGNTIYF.

The gene calls are TRBV5-6 and TRBJ1-4; D not certain. This CDR3 contains 13 residues. V was clipped by 0 bases and J by 7 bases, with 7 bases between them. CDR1 and CDR2 (germline): SGHDT, YYEEEE. The CDR3 loop reads CASSLEGFEKLFF. The CDR3 DNA reads as TGTGCCAGCAGCTTGGAAGGGTTTGAAAAACTGTTTTTT.

The chain joins TRBV4-3 to TRBJ2-7; possibly TRBD1 or TRBD2 for D (6 bases each). V dropped 3 bases and J dropped 2 bases, with 23 bases sitting between them. The germline V gene has CDR1 LGHNA and CDR2 YSLEER. The CDR3 length is 18 residues. DNA for the CDR3: TGCGCCAGCAGCCACCTCACCGCTAAGGGGGGAGAGACCTACGAGCAGTACTTC. Translating gives CASSHLTAKGGETYEQYF.

V is TRBV4-3 and J is TRBJ2-1, with D possibly matching TRBD2 (6 bases). This CDR3 spans 17 amino acids. The germline V and J ends were trimmed by 0 bases and 12 bases, with 24 bases remaining between them. The germline gives CDR1 LGHNA, CDR2 YSLEER. DNA for the CDR3: TGCGCCAGCAGCCAAGATATCTTCCGGGAGAGGTCAAGAGCGCAGTTCTTC. This encodes CASSQDIFRERSRAQFF.

V gene TRBV2 combines with J gene TRBJ2-7, with 12 bases identical to TRBD2. The CDR3 is 14 amino acids. The germline V gene encodes CDR1 SNHLY and CDR2 FYNNEI. V dropped 5 bases and J dropped 6; count of bases not matched to a gene: 5. The DNA of the CDR3 is TGTGCCAGCAGTCGGGGACTAGCGGGTGGCGAGCAGTACTTC. Translation: CASSRGLAGGEQYF.

This chain connects TRBV6-4 to TRBJ1-1, with D perhaps TRBD1 (5 bases). This CDR3 region has 14 residues. Germline values: CDR1 MRHNA, CDR2 SNTAGT. The V end was cut by 4 bases, the J end by 1 base, with 10 bases between. This CDR3 reads CASSAGPQNTEAFF. The CDR3 DNA sequence: TGTGCCAGCAGTGCGGGACCTCAGAACACTGAAGCTTTCTTT.

The chain uses TRBV4-3 and TRBJ1-2; possible D gene TRBD1, 5 bases. CDR3 size: 13 residues. Trimming took off 3 bases at V and 6 bases at J, with 11 bases between the two ends. Germline V gene sequence: CDR1 LGHNA, CDR2 YSLEER. CDR3 bases: TGCGCCAGCAGCCATCGAGGGGCTCATGGCTACACCTTC. Its protein product is CASSHRGAHGYTF.

The chain employs TRBV28 and TRBJ2-7; D possibly corresponds to TRBD2 (5 bases). V was trimmed by 5 bases and J by 7 bases, leaving 12 bases between them. Germline CDR1 MDHEN, CDR2 SYDVKM. The CDR3 runs to 12 residues. CDR3 region: CASSKQRLEQYF. In DNA, the CDR3 is TGTGCCAGCAGTAAACAAAGACTAGAGCAGTACTTC. The variable domain in full, with the rest retrieved from reference TRBV28 and TRBJ2-7, is DVKVTQSSRYLVKRTGEKVFLECVQDMDHENMFWYRQDPGLGLRLIYFSYDVKMKEKGDIPEGYSVSREKKERFSLILESASTNQTSMYLCASSKQRLEQYFGPGTRLTVT.

In its sample, this clone was seen a few times. The rearrangement uses TRBV4-3 and TRBJ1-4; no clear D gene. Per germline, CDR1 LGHNA and CDR2 YSLEER. This CDR3 has 14 residues. Trimming stripped 9 bases from V and 3 bases from J, with 14 bases between. The CDR3 here is CASTFFRSNEKLFF. The CDR3 region has the DNA TGCGCCAGTACCTTTTTCAGATCTAATGAAAAACTGTTTTTT.

This chain connects TRBV7-9 to TRBJ1-1, with D unresolved. The CDR3 spans 14 residues. Germline CDR1 SEHNR, CDR2 FQNEAQ (reference sequence). V was shortened by 3 bases and J by 3 bases, with 11 bases between the two germline ends. CDR3: CASSFGLRDTEAFF. The DNA of the CDR3 is TGTGCCAGCAGCTTTGGACTTCGGGACACTGAAGCTTTCTTT. Looking up the rest from reference TRBV7-9 and TRBJ1-1 gives the full variable domain: DTGVSQNPRHKITKRGQNVTFRCDPISEHNRLYWYRQTLGQGPEFLTYFQNEAQLEKSRLLSDRFSAERPKGSFSTLEIQRTEQGDSAMYLCASSFGLRDTEAFFGQGTRLTVV.

This clone was detected a few times. The V call is TRBV19, the J call TRBJ1-2; D might be TRBD1 (5 bases). The CDR3 spans 14 residues. CDR1 and CDR2 from the germline V gene are LNHDA and SQIVND (reference sequence). Trimming removed 0 bases at V and 3 bases at J, with 8 bases between. The CDR3 spells CASSIDGTYYGYTF. The CDR3 bases are TGTGCCAGTAGTATAGATGGGACGTACTATGGCTACACCTTC.

The V gene is TRBV6-5, the J gene TRBJ2-3; no clear D. The V and J ends lost 2 bases and 0 bases respectively, with 3 bases between them. CDR1 is MNHEY, CDR2 SVGAGI, per germline. The CDR3 sequence is 13 residues long. Written as DNA, the CDR3 is TGTGCCAGCAGTTACAGGAGCACAGATACGCAGTATTTT. The encoded protein is CASSYRSTDTQYF.

This clone was seen a few times. The chain joins TRBV9 to TRBJ2-7, with D perhaps matching TRBD2 (5 bases). Per the germline V gene, CDR1 is SGDLS and CDR2 is YYNGEE. Trimming shortened V by 3 bases and J by 5 bases, and 9 bases separated the two germline ends. This CDR3 region has 12 residues. CDR3 protein: CASSGRKDEQYF. The DNA of the CDR3 is TGTGCCAGCAGCGGGAGGAAAGACGAGCAGTACTTC.

V usage is TRBV28 and J usage is TRBJ2-7, with D possibly TRBD1 on 6 matching bases. Germline CDR1 reads MDHEN; CDR2 reads SYDVKM. V was cut by 7 bases and J by 2 bases, with 12 bases left in between. This CDR3 comprises 13 residues. CDR3 protein: CASTPGHTYEQYF. As DNA, the CDR3 is TGTGCCAGCACCCCGGGACACACCTACGAGCAGTACTTC. Full variable domain (missing parts from reference TRBV28 and TRBJ2-7): DVKVTQSSRYLVKRTGEKVFLECVQDMDHENMFWYRQDPGLGLRLIYFSYDVKMKEKGDIPEGYSVSREKKERFSLILESASTNQTSMYLCASTPGHTYEQYFGPGTRLTVT.

V usage is TRBV15 and J usage is TRBJ2-1; D not certain. V was pared by 0 bases and J by 5 bases, with 5 bases between. The CDR3 is 13 residues long. Germline V gene data show CDR1 as LNHNV and CDR2 as YYDKDF (reference sequence). The CDR3 protein is CATSRDGNNEQFF. The DNA of the CDR3 is TGTGCCACCAGCAGAGATGGGAACAATGAGCAGTTCTTC.

This clone is a singleton in its sample. The genes are TRBV28 and TRBJ2-5; D possibly corresponds to TRBD2 (6 bases). CDR1 and CDR2 from the germline V gene are MDHEN and SYDVKM. Trimming removed 5 bases from V and 5 bases from J, with 21 bases in between. The length of the CDR3 is 16 residues. The CDR3 nucleotides are TGTGCCAGCAGTACCCCGGGGCGGGAATACTCGGAGACCCAGTACTTC. Amino acid sequence: CASSTPGREYSETQYF. Full variable domain (missing parts from reference TRBV28 and TRBJ2-5): DVKVTQSSRYLVKRTGEKVFLECVQDMDHENMFWYRQDPGLGLRLIYFSYDVKMKEKGDIPEGYSVSREKKERFSLILESASTNQTSMYLCASSTPGREYSETQYFGPGTRLLVL.

The chain employs TRBV10-3 and TRBJ2-1; 7 bases line up with TRBD2. The CDR3 length is 13 residues. With V trimmed by 10 bases and J by 3 bases, 6 bases remained unmatched. Germline lookup yields CDR1 ENHRY and CDR2 SYGVKD. The DNA for the CDR3 is TGTGCCACCGGGACTACTTTCTACAATGAGCAGTTCTTC. This gives the protein CATGTTFYNEQFF.

The chain couples TRBV19 to TRBJ2-1; 9 nucleotides line up with TRBD2. V lost 3 bases and J lost 9; bases outside the gene matches: 9. This CDR3 contains 15 residues. The germline CDR1 and CDR2 sequences are LNHDA and SQIVND (reference sequence). The CDR3 sequence is CASSIYASGMGEQFF. The CDR3 nucleotides read TGTGCCAGTAGTATTTACGCTAGCGGGATGGGTGAGCAGTTCTTC.